Below are 21 T cell receptor beta chains sequenced from a single sample in a study of T cell changes during pregnancy in multiple sclerosis. Assay used: immunoSEQ multiplex PCR; TCRdb lists only in-frame clones, some missing. The data contain roughly 40,000 clones, around 92% of them seen just once; the ten biggest clones take up over 1.5%. The sequencing here drew on CD4+ T cells from peripheral blood mononuclear cells, taken after pregnancy. These receptors came from a female donor in good health, enrolled as a control in a pregnancy study.

The chain recombines TRBV4-1 with TRBJ2-2, with a possible D match to TRBD2 (6 bases). V was pared by 1 base and J by 3 bases, with 6 bases between. CDR1 is MGHRA and CDR2 is YSYEKL in the germline V gene. CDR3 size: 14 residues. As DNA, the CDR3 is TGCGCCAGCAGCCAAGGGAGGGACACCGGGGAGCTGTTTTTT. Translated: CASSQGRDTGELFF.

The chain carries TRBV18 and TRBJ2-5; the D gene is possibly TRBD2 (5 bases). The germline CDR1 and CDR2 sequences are KGHSH and LQKENI. This CDR3 comprises 14 residues. The V gene lost 2 bases and the J gene lost 2 bases, with 9 bases spanning the gap. For the CDR3, the DNA is TGTGCCAGCTCACCAAGACTACCTCAAGAGACCCAGTACTTC. Its protein product is CASSPRLPQETQYF.

This sequence joins TRBV27 and TRBJ1-1, with TRBD1 as a possible D gene (6 bases). With 5 bases removed from V and 6 bases from J, the gap between germline ends came to 22 bases. Germline V gene data show CDR1 as MNHEY and CDR2 as SMNVEV (reference sequence). The CDR3 has 16 residues. The CDR3: CASSPKPQGFEAEAFF. The CDR3 DNA follows: TGTGCCAGCAGTCCAAAACCACAGGGTTTTGAGGCTGAAGCTTTCTTT.

The V and J genes are TRBV13 and TRBJ1-1; 10 bases are a match to TRBD1. Germline CDR1 PRHDT, CDR2 FYEKMQ (reference sequence). V shed 4 bases and J 4 bases; nucleotides not matched to a gene: 0. The CDR3 sequence is 13 residues long. In DNA form, the CDR3 reads TGTGCCAGCAGCTGGACAGGGGGCACTGAAGCTTTCTTT. It specifies CASSWTGGTEAFF.

This chain connects TRBV11-2 to TRBJ2-7; possibly TRBD2 for D (6 bases). Per germline, CDR1 SGHAT and CDR2 FQNNGV. V dropped 5 bases and J dropped 6 bases, with 11 bases sitting between them. This CDR3 has 12 residues. The DNA of the CDR3 is TGTGCCAGCAGCCGCGGGACTTCCGAGCAGTACTTC. Amino acid sequence: CASSRGTSEQYF.

V and J are TRBV4-1 and TRBJ1-3; 9 bases are a match to TRBD1. This CDR3 is 17 amino acids long. Per germline, CDR1 MGHRA and CDR2 YSYEKL. With 5 bases clipped from V and 0 bases from J, the junction kept 8 bases outside the gene matches. The CDR3: CASSFRQGESSGNTIYF. As DNA, the CDR3 is TGCGCCAGCAGCTTCCGACAGGGGGAAAGCTCTGGAAACACCATATATTTT.

This chain connects TRBV5-1 to TRBJ2-1; possible D gene TRBD1, 7 bases. This CDR3 spans 14 amino acids. V was shortened by 5 bases and J by 7 bases, with 16 bases between the two germline ends. The germline V gene encodes CDR1 SGHRS and CDR2 YFSETQ. In nucleotides, the CDR3 is TGCGCCAGCAGGCCAACAGGGGCGGGGAATGAGCAGTTCTTC. This codes for CASRPTGAGNEQFF.

The chain employs TRBV5-1 and TRBJ2-5; 10 positions match TRBD2. J was trimmed by 5 bases and V by 0 bases; bases with no gene match: 4. The CDR3 runs 15 residues. Germline V gene data show CDR1 as SGHRS and CDR2 as YFSETQ. In DNA form, the CDR3 reads TGCGCCAGCAGCTTGGGTAGCGGGGGGTTGGAGACCCAGTACTTC. Translated, it gives CASSLGSGGLETQYF.

V and J are TRBV7-9 and TRBJ1-3; D is unclear. Germline values: CDR1 SEHNR, CDR2 FQNEAQ (reference sequence). Trimming took 0 bases from V and 1 from J, leaving 7 bases between them. The CDR3 totals 15 residues. CDR3 coding DNA: TGTGCCAGCAGCTTAGCGCGGAGTTCTGGAAACACCATATATTTT. Protein sequence: CASSLARSSGNTIYF.

The genes are TRBV4-3 and TRBJ2-1; 8 nucleotides align to TRBD2. Trimming took 1 base from V and 9 from J; bases not matched to a gene: 11. Germline CDR1 LGHNA, CDR2 YSLEER. CDR3 length: 16 residues. The CDR3 is CASSQASGSGSSEQFF. The CDR3 DNA is TGCGCCAGCAGCCAAGCAAGCGGGAGCGGGAGTAGTGAGCAGTTCTTC.

The V call is TRBV19, the J call TRBJ1-4; D perhaps matches TRBD1 (6 bases). V lost 4 bases and J 6 bases, leaving 12 bases between the germline ends. Germline-derived CDR1 and CDR2 are LNHDA and SQIVND (reference sequence). The CDR3 sequence is 14 residues long. CDR3 nucleotides: TGTGCCAGTAGTACACCCGGGACATATGAAAAACTGTTTTTT. It encodes CASSTPGTYEKLFF.

The chain joins TRBV6-1 to TRBJ1-5; D gene uncertain. CDR1 and CDR2 (germline): MNHNS, SASEGT. V dropped 4 bases and J dropped 11 bases, with 15 bases sitting between them. The CDR3 extends over 13 amino acids. The CDR3 loop is CASSVPGTSAQHF. CDR3 nucleotide sequence: TGTGCCAGCAGTGTCCCAGGTACTTCGGCCCAGCATTTT.

The chain carries TRBV6-6 and TRBJ2-5; possibly TRBD1 for D (6 bases). This CDR3 contains 13 residues. The ends were cut back, 2 bases at V and 5 bases at J, with 9 bases in the middle. Germline-derived CDR1 and CDR2 are MNHNY and SVGAGI (reference sequence). The chain's CDR3 is CASSYGQGETQYF. DNA for the CDR3: TGTGCCAGCAGTTACGGGCAGGGGGAGACCCAGTACTTC.

The chain recombines TRBV6-5 with TRBJ1-2, with D possibly TRBD1 on 5 matching bases. Germline V lookup: CDR1 MNHEY, CDR2 SVGAGI. V gave up 0 bases and J gave up 6 bases, with 11 bases separating them. This CDR3 is 14 amino acids long. The chain's CDR3 is CASSYSSGGNGYTF. CDR3 DNA sequence: TGTGCCAGCAGTTACTCTTCCGGGGGTAATGGCTACACCTTC.

V usage is TRBV4-1 and J usage is TRBJ1-4; D call uncertain. V was cut by 1 base and J by 8 bases, with 11 bases left in between. CDR1 is MGHRA, CDR2 YSYEKL, per germline. The CDR3 contains 14 residues. The CDR3 spells CASSQVGGREKLFF. The CDR3 region has the DNA TGCGCCAGCAGCCAAGTTGGAGGGAGGGAAAAACTGTTTTTT.

The V call is TRBV10-3, the J call TRBJ2-2; TRBD2 matches at 12 bases. The junction had 3 bases not matched to a gene; V was cut back by 10 bases and J by 6 bases. The CDR3 loop spans 13 amino acids. Per the germline V gene, CDR1 is ENHRY and CDR2 is SYGVKD. This CDR3 reads CATSSGGAGELFF. In DNA, the CDR3 is TGTGCCACCTCTAGCGGGGGGGCCGGGGAGCTGTTTTTT.

V gene TRBV6-1 combines with J gene TRBJ1-2; D remains unclear. Trimming removed 1 base from V and 4 bases from J, with 4 bases in between. The germline V gene encodes CDR1 MNHNS and CDR2 SASEGT. This CDR3 comprises 12 residues. The CDR3 DNA sequence: TGTGCCAGCAGTGAAGGCAGCTATGGCTACACCTTC. It specifies CASSEGSYGYTF.

The V call is TRBV19, the J call TRBJ2-1; D might be TRBD1 (6 bases). The CDR3 sequence is 14 residues long. V lost 5 bases, J lost 4 bases, and 12 bases lay in between. Germline CDR1 is LNHDA and CDR2 is SQIVND (reference sequence). CDR3 protein: CASSGGGFYNEQFF. The CDR3 DNA reads TGTGCCAGTAGTGGGGGCGGGTTTTACAATGAGCAGTTCTTC.

This clone appeared once. The V and J genes are TRBV28 and TRBJ2-3; possible D gene TRBD1, 6 bases. Germline assignment: CDR1 MDHEN and CDR2 SYDVKM. Trimming took off 7 bases at V and 2 bases at J, with 19 bases between the two ends. This CDR3 has 16 residues. CDR3: CASTNTGRVNTDTQYF. The CDR3 nucleotides are TGTGCCAGCACAAACACAGGGCGGGTTAACACAGATACGCAGTATTTT.

The chain is built from TRBV29-1 and TRBJ1-1; D gene unclear. From germline, CDR1 is SQVTM and CDR2 ANQGSEA. This CDR3 is built from 12 residues. Trimming shortened V by 6 bases and J by 0 bases, and 8 bases separated the two germline ends. The CDR3 is CSVALLNTEAFF. The CDR3 DNA sequence: TGCAGCGTGGCTTTGCTGAACACTGAAGCTTTCTTT.

The V call is TRBV5-6, the J call TRBJ2-7, with D possibly being TRBD1 (6 bases). The germline gives CDR1 SGHDT, CDR2 YYEEEE. This CDR3 contains 17 residues. Trimming removed 3 bases from V and 3 bases from J, with 22 bases in between. CDR3 sequence reads: CASSSVVRTGLFYEQYF. CDR3 coding DNA: TGTGCCAGCAGCTCGGTTGTTCGAACAGGGCTTTTCTACGAGCAGTACTTC.